The table lists the clone carrying this T cell receptor beta chain with a few counts. Disease duration was under 3 months in the ophthalmopathy patients, who also had a Clinical Activity Score of at least 3 and a NOSPECS grade of at least 4. Template material for amplifying TCR beta CDR3 regions consisted of RNA transcripts. HTBI primers were used for first-round RT-PCR of the TCR CDR3. One entry per CDR3 protein results from TCRdb running MiXCR on the multiplex PCR reads. The repertoire holds roughly 350,000 distinct CDR3 sequences, with 12% to 15% as singletons. These data come from a study of T cells in Graves' hyperthyroidism and ophthalmopathy. Study context: The authors collected peripheral blood at initial diagnosis, before any treatment.

This sequence was found in a woman in her forties with Graves' ophthalmopathy. The specimen sequenced was blood.

For the CDR3, the DNA is TGTGCCACCAGTGATCGGGACAGGGGTCTCTCCTACGAGCAGTACTTC. Amino acid sequence: CATSDRDRGLSYEQYF. This chain connects TRBV24-1 to TRBJ2-7; TRBD1 matches 10 bases. This CDR3 is built from 16 residues. Germline V gives CDR1 KGHDR, CDR2 SFDVKD. The V segment lost 3 bases and the J segment 0 bases; nucleotides outside the gene matches: 4.